The 13 T cell receptor beta chains given below trace back to one sample, sequenced in a study of spatial heterogeneity in lung cancer. Each CDR3 protein is one row after TCRdb ran MiXCR on the 5' RACE reads. The top ten clones hold about 24% of a sample with 7,500 to 9,000 distinct CDR3 sequences, about 8.8% of them seen once. This sample's time point: sample taken at primary tumor resection. Sequencing used normal lung tissue next to the tumor, obtained at surgery. The receptors were sampled from a male donor with early-stage non-small cell lung cancer.

This clonotype was detected ten times or more. The chain couples TRBV20-1 to TRBJ1-2, with D tentatively TRBD1 (6 bases). The V end was cut by 4 bases, the J end by 2 bases, with 14 bases between. CDR3 length: 14 amino acids. In germline, CDR1 is DFQATT, CDR2 SNEGSKA (reference sequence). The CDR3 DNA is TGCAGTGCTACCGACAGGCGAGGAAACTATGGCTACACCTTC. This translates into CSATDRRGNYGYTF.

This clonotype was seen many times. The chain has TRBV11-2 and TRBJ2-5; 10 bases match TRBD1. Trimming removed 3 bases from V and 5 bases from J; junction bases left unmatched: 3. CDR1 is SGHAT, CDR2 FQNNGV, per germline. The CDR3 is 14 amino acids. The DNA of the CDR3 is TGTGCCAGCAGCTTCCAGGACAGGGGGGAGACCCAGTACTTC. It encodes CASSFQDRGETQYF.

This clonotype was recorded many times. This chain's CDR3 is CASSFSGNQETQYF. The CDR3 region has the DNA TGTGCCAGCAGCTTTTCCGGCAACCAAGAGACCCAGTACTTC. The chain employs TRBV7-9 and TRBJ2-5; D is ambiguous. The germline V gene has CDR1 SEHNR and CDR2 FQNEAQ (reference sequence). V was trimmed by 3 bases and J by 0 bases, leaving 8 bases between them. The CDR3 extends over 14 amino acids.

The chain combines TRBV24-1 with TRBJ2-5, with TRBD1 matching over 7 bases. Losses at the gene ends were 2 bases for V and 2 bases for J; bases not matched to a gene: 7. CDR1 and CDR2 (germline): KGHDR, SFDVKD. This CDR3 contains 16 residues. The CDR3, as DNA: TGTGCCACCAGTGATTCGACAGGGCTTGTACAAGAGACCCAGTACTTC. Encoded protein: CATSDSTGLVQETQYF.

This clonotype was detected many times. The gene calls are TRBV4-1 and TRBJ2-1, with D uncertain. V shed 4 bases and J shed 7 bases, with 11 bases lying between them. There are 13 residues in the CDR3. Per germline, CDR1 MGHRA and CDR2 YSYEKL. For the CDR3, the DNA is TGCGCCAGCAGCCTCCTGATCAAAAATGAGCAGTTCTTC. Residues: CASSLLIKNEQFF.

Ten or more counts support this clonotype. The chain has TRBV7-2 and TRBJ2-5; 11 bases are a match to TRBD2. Germline CDR1 is SGHTA and CDR2 is FQGNSA. With V trimmed by 5 bases and J by 2 bases, 13 bases remained unmatched. The CDR3 loop spans 18 amino acids. CDR3 residues: CASSQAPSGGHKQETQYF. CDR3 in DNA: TGTGCCAGCAGCCAGGCCCCTAGCGGGGGGCATAAGCAAGAGACCCAGTACTTC.

At least ten counts were recorded for this clonotype. In DNA, the CDR3 is TGTGCCAGTACCCGTGGGGGGGGGCCTGCAGATACGCAGTATTTT. As protein: CASTRGGGPADTQYF. The rearrangement uses TRBV19 and TRBJ2-3; weak D call: TRBD2 (7 bases). Germline V lookup: CDR1 LNHDA, CDR2 SQIVND (reference sequence). Trimming shortened V by 7 bases and J by 4 bases, and 18 bases separated the two germline ends. The length of the CDR3 is 15 residues.

This clonotype has at least ten counts. The gene calls are TRBV6-2 or TRBV6-3 and TRBJ2-1; D is unresolved. Deletions cut 5 bases from V and 2 bases from J, with 7 bases between. CDR1 is MNHEY, CDR2 SVGEGT, per germline. The CDR3 loop spans 13 amino acids. The CDR3 region has the DNA TGTGCCAGCAGTAGCGTTACCTACAATGAGCAGTTCTTC. This gives the protein CASSSVTYNEQFF.

This clonotype is medium-sized by share. The CDR3 coding sequence is TGTGCCAGCAGCCCAGCCGGGACAGTTAACAACTATGGCTACACCTTC. This codes for CASSPAGTVNNYGYTF. This chain uses TRBV11-2 with TRBJ1-2; 7 bases line up with TRBD1. Per the germline V gene, CDR1 is SGHAT and CDR2 is FQNNGV. The CDR3 spans 16 residues. The V segment lost 5 bases and the J segment 2 bases; nucleotides outside the gene matches: 11.

This clonotype was recorded at least ten times. The CDR3 loop is CASSWSDETSGIYGYTF. CDR3 DNA: TGTGCCAGCAGTTGGTCGGACGAAACCAGCGGGATATATGGCTACACCTTC. The chain uses TRBV12-3 or TRBV12-4 and TRBJ1-2, with unresolved D. The V and J ends lost 4 bases and 5 bases respectively, with 23 bases between them. The CDR3 contains 17 residues.

This clonotype is termed medium-sized. The chain couples TRBV5-5 to TRBJ2-1; the D call may be TRBD1 or TRBD2 (7 bases each). This CDR3 region has 17 residues. Germline V gene lookup returns CDR1 SGHKS and CDR2 YYEKEE (reference sequence). V gave up 4 bases and J gave up 0 bases, with 17 bases separating them. CDR3 region: CASSAGGAQSSYNEQFF. CDR3 DNA sequence: TGTGCCAGCAGCGCAGGGGGGGCCCAAAGCTCCTACAATGAGCAGTTCTTC.

The chain has TRBV29-1 and TRBJ2-3, with D uncertain. Germline assignment: CDR1 SQVTM and CDR2 ANQGSEA. This CDR3 has 13 amino acids. With 1 base removed from V and 6 bases from J, the gap between germline ends came to 11 bases. CDR3 region: CSVEGQVGDTQYF. DNA for the CDR3: TGCAGCGTTGAAGGCCAAGTGGGGGATACGCAGTATTTT.

The sample holds many counts of this clonotype. The CDR3 protein is CASSLGDRNSYEQYF. The CDR3 DNA follows: TGCGCCAGCAGCTTGGGGGACCGAAACTCCTACGAGCAGTACTTC. The rearrangement uses TRBV5-1 and TRBJ2-7; D tentatively reads TRBD1 or TRBD2 (5 bases each). V dropped 0 bases and J dropped 0 bases, with 10 bases sitting between them. Germline assignment: CDR1 SGHRS and CDR2 YFSETQ. The CDR3 loop spans 15 amino acids.